This T cell receptor beta chain was profiled in a study of T cell changes during pregnancy in multiple sclerosis. This CDR3 has 17 amino acids. Clones were sequenced by immunoSEQ multiplex PCR, and TCRdb holds only the in-frame ones, with some missing. Found here are 45,000 to 55,000 clones, 80% to 95% of them singletons; the top ten hold 0.95% to 1%. The starting material was peripheral blood, obtained after pregnancy. V usage is TRBV21-1 and J usage is TRBJ1-2; the table names TRBD1, a call not compared with the DNA. TRBV21-1 is a listed pseudogene. This receptor was taken from a female donor with multiple sclerosis, enrolled in a pregnancy study. DNA for the CDR3: TGTGCCAGCAGCAAGAAAGGACAGGGCCCAGGGGACTATGGCTACACCTTC. Protein sequence: CASSKKGQGPGDYGYTF.